A selection of T cell receptor beta chains follows, all from one sample in a study of cytomegalovirus exposure and HLA in healthy donors. Here immunoSEQ multiplex PCR was the method, and the copy in TCRdb shows in-frame clones only, minus some. The data hold under 200,000 clones, with roughly four fifths observed a single time. The source material was PBMCs. The receptors stem from a woman between 50 and 59 years old in good health and CMV-seronegative. Each CDR3 is given with its conserved first and last residue. Fields, in order: J gene, D gene, clone size, V gene, CDR3 protein, CDR3 DNA. A D gene is named only where the DNA matches it firmly. Rows give clone size only sometimes, using once, few, many, or a class for an expanded clone.

TRBJ1-2 | . | . | TRBV30 | CAWRPGSNYGYTF | TGTGCCTGGAGGCCAGGGTCTAACTATGGCTACACCTTC
TRBJ2-4 | TRBD2 | . | TRBV2 | CASSGEGEGIQYF | TGTGCCAGCAGTGGAGAAGGGGAGGGCATTCAGTACTTC
TRBJ2-3 | TRBD2 | . | TRBV28 | CASSPGGPGTDTQYF | TGTGCCAGCAGCCCGGGGGGGCCTGGCACAGATACGCAGTATTTT
TRBJ1-3 | TRBD1 | . | TRBV10-2 | CASRDRDSGNTIYF | TGCGCCAGCAGGGACAGGGACTCTGGAAACACCATATATTTT
TRBJ2-7 | TRBD1 | . | TRBV2 | CASSVHGKGRGTYEQYF | TGTGCCAGCAGTGTCCACGGAAAAGGCAGGGGGACCTACGAGCAGTACTTC
TRBJ2-7 | . | . | TRBV7-8 | CASSAQVLVYEQYF | TGTGCCAGCAGCGCGCAGGTTTTGGTCTACGAGCAGTACTTC
TRBJ2-3 | TRBD1 | . | TRBV6-6 | CASRRGQGTDTQYF | TGTGCCAGCAGGAGGGGGCAGGGCACAGATACGCAGTATTTT
TRBJ2-4 | TRBD2 | few | TRBV7-8 | CASSLKGLATKNIQYF | TGTGCCAGCAGCCTGAAGGGACTAGCGACCAAAAACATTCAGTACTTC
TRBJ2-7 | TRBD1 | few | TRBV7-9 | CASSLALGGNEQYF | TGTGCCAGCAGCTTAGCGCTAGGGGGCAACGAGCAGTACTTC
TRBJ2-5 | . | . | TRBV28 | CASSLGPFQTQYF | TGTGCCAGCAGTTTAGGCCCTTTTCAGACCCAGTACTTC
TRBJ2-7 | TRBD2 | . | TRBV5-1 | CASSLVAGAAYEQYF | TGCGCCAGCAGCTTGGTGGCGGGAGCGGCCTACGAGCAGTACTTC
TRBJ2-7 | TRBD2 | . | TRBV5-1 | CASSSGTTYEQYF | TGCGCCAGCAGCTCCGGGACTACCTACGAGCAGTACTTC
TRBJ2-7 | . | . | TRBV2 | CASTKTNRAYEQYF | TGTGCCAGCACCAAAACTAACAGGGCCTACGAGCAGTACTTC
TRBJ2-4 | TRBD2 | . | TRBV18 | CASSPPGLAAKNIQYF | TGTGCCAGCTCACCACCGGGACTAGCGGCCAAAAACATTCAGTACTTC
TRBJ2-4 | TRBD1 | . | TRBV7-2 | CASSPGDRGNIQYF | TGTGCCAGCAGCCCGGGGGACAGGGGTAACATTCAGTACTTC
TRBJ2-5 | TRBD2 | . | TRBV7-9 | CASSSSGRGNQETQYF | TGTGCCAGCAGCTCTAGCGGGAGGGGGAACCAAGAGACCCAGTACTTC
TRBJ2-5 | TRBD2 | . | TRBV9 | CASSGGLAGEGAQYF | TGTGCCAGCAGCGGGGGACTAGCGGGAGAAGGTGCCCAGTACTTC
TRBJ2-2 | TRBD2 | . | TRBV28 | CASSSPGGGRDTGELFF | TGTGCCAGCAGTTCCCCGGGGGGTGGGCGAGACACCGGGGAGCTGTTTTTT
TRBJ2-7 | TRBD1 | . | TRBV28 | CASSPARDREYEQYF | TGTGCCAGCAGCCCCGCTAGGGACAGGGAATACGAGCAGTACTTC
TRBJ2-1 | TRBD1 | . | TRBV12-5 | CAQGASSYNEQFF | TGTGCTCAGGGGGCGAGCTCCTACAATGAGCAGTTCTTC
TRBJ2-5 | . | . | TRBV18 | CASSPAAETQYF | TGTGCCAGCTCACCAGCCGCGGAGACCCAGTACTTC
TRBJ2-7 | TRBD2 | few | TRBV19 | CASSIIAGPLEQYF | TGTGCCAGTAGTATCATAGCGGGACCTCTCGAGCAGTACTTC
TRBJ1-2 | TRBD1 | . | TRBV28 | CASSDRAIHYGYTF | TGTGCCAGCAGTGACAGGGCGATACACTATGGCTACACCTTC
TRBJ1-1 | . | . | TRBV11-2 | CASSHWSEAFF | TGTGCCAGCAGCCACTGGTCTGAAGCTTTCTTT
TRBJ2-7 | . | . | TRBV28 | CASSLAGHSRGEQYF | TGTGCCAGCAGTTTAGCGGGGCACTCCCGAGGGGAGCAGTACTTC
TRBJ1-5 | TRBD1 | . | TRBV2 | CASSVPTGGDQPQHF | TGTGCCAGCAGTGTACCAACAGGGGGCGATCAGCCCCAGCATTTT
TRBJ2-7 | TRBD2 | once | TRBV14 | CASSVAGSYEQYF | TGTGCCAGCAGCGTAGCGGGATCCTACGAGCAGTACTTC
TRBJ2-7 | TRBD1 | . | TRBV2 | CASSERDRAYEQYF | TGTGCCAGCAGTGAAAGGGACAGGGCCTACGAGCAGTACTTC
TRBJ1-5 | . | . | TRBV28 | CASSLGQSGNQPQHF | TGTGCCAGCAGTTTAGGGCAGTCCGGCAATCAGCCCCAGCATTTT